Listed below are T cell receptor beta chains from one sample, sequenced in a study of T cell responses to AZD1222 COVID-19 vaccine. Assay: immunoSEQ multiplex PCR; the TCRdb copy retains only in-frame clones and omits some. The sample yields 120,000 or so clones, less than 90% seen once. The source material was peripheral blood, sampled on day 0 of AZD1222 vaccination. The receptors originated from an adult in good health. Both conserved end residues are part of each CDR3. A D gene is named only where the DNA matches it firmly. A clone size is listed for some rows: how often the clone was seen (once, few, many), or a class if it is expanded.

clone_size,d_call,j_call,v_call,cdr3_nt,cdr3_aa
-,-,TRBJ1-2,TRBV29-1,TGCAGCGCCACGGGGGGAATTGGGTTTGGCTACACCTTC,CSATGGIGFGYTF
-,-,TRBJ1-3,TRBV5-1,TGCGCCAGCAGCTTAAAAGGAGGGGCAGCTGGAAACACCATATATTTT,CASSLKGGAAGNTIYF
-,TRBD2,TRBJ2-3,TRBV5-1,TGCGCCAGCAGCTTACTAGCGGGAGGGCCTGGAGATACGCAGTATTTT,CASSLLAGGPGDTQYF
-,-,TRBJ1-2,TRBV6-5,TGTGCCAGCAGTTCCCGGCGGGGCCCGGGAGGCTACACCTTC,CASSSRRGPGGYTF
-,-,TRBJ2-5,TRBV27,TGTGCCAGCAGGGGGACGTCTCGAGTAGAGACCCAGTACTTC,CASRGTSRVETQYF
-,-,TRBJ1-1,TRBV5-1,TGCGCCAGCAGCTTGGCCAAAGTGCTGGCAGGGGACACTGAAGCTTTCTTT,CASSLAKVLAGDTEAFF
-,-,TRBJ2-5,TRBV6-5,TGTGCCAGCAGTAACCAAGAGACCCAGTACTTC,CASSNQETQYF
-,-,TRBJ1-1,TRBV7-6,TGTGCCAGCAGCCCCGATTATAACACTGAAGCTTTCTTT,CASSPDYNTEAFF
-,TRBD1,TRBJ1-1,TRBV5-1,TGCGCCAGCAGCTTGGCGGGACAGGGAAGGCGTGGGGACACTGAAGCTTTCTTT,CASSLAGQGRRGDTEAFF
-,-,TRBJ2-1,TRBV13,TGTGCCAGCAGCTTAGGGCGGGGTGACTCCTACAATGAGCAGTTCTTC,CASSLGRGDSYNEQFF
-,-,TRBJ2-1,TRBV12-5,TGTGCTAGTGGTTTGGACAGGGAGAGGGAGTTCTTC,CASGLDREREFF
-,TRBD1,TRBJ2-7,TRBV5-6,TGTGCCAGCAGCGAGGGACAGCGCTGGCCGTACTTC,CASSEGQRWPYF
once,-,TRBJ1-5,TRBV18,TGTGCCAGCTCGCGGCCTGATCAGCCCCAGCATTTT,CASSRPDQPQHF